A single sample is the source of the 16 T cell receptor beta chains below, sequenced in a study of blood T cell repertoires in COVID-19. Generated by immunoSEQ multiplex PCR, the TCRdb table keeps only in-frame clones and is missing some. This table has about 100,000 clones, 80% to 90% appearing once. The source material was PBMCs or T cells enriched from blood (not recorded which). The receptors originated from a woman in her forties or fifties who had recovered from COVID-19.

This clone has a handful of counts. The V call is TRBV27, the J call TRBJ2-7; 8 bases are a match to TRBD1. With 6 bases clipped from V and 6 bases from J, the junction kept 13 bases outside the gene matches. Per the germline V gene, CDR1 is MNHEY and CDR2 is SMNVEV (reference sequence). This CDR3 region has 15 residues. CDR3 in amino acids: CASRRAGTGVFEQYF. CDR3 bases: TGTGCCAGCAGAAGGGCCGGGACAGGTGTCTTCGAGCAGTACTTC.

The chain recombines TRBV6-4 with TRBJ2-3; D remains unclear. CDR1 and CDR2 from the germline V gene are MRHNA and SNTAGT. This CDR3 comprises 15 residues. Trimming removed 3 bases at V and 0 bases at J, with 10 bases between. CDR3 sequence reads: CASSEQGASTDTQYF. For the CDR3, the DNA is TGTGCCAGCAGTGAGCAAGGAGCTAGCACAGATACGCAGTATTTT.

The V gene is TRBV28, the J gene TRBJ1-2, with a tentative D call TRBD1 (5 bases). There are 14 residues in the CDR3. Between the trimmed V and J ends, which lost 1 base and 8 bases, there was a span of 14 bases. CDR1 is MDHEN, CDR2 SYDVKM, per germline. Here the CDR3 DNA reads TGTGCCAGCAGTTTATCCGGACAAGGGGTAGGCTACACCTTC. As protein: CASSLSGQGVGYTF.

The CDR3 protein is CASRGGFAGYTF. The CDR3 region has the DNA TGTGCCAGCAGGGGGGGTTTTGCTGGCTACACCTTC. J is TRBJ1-2 and V is TRBV28, with a weak D call TRBD1 (5 bases). The CDR3 is 12 residues long. CDR1 is MDHEN, CDR2 SYDVKM, per germline. Trimming removed 6 bases from V and 7 bases from J, with 12 bases in between.

The gene calls are TRBV30 and TRBJ2-1; D is unclear. The germline V gene encodes CDR1 GTSNPN and CDR2 SVGIG (reference sequence). V lost 0 bases, J lost 4 bases, and 13 bases lay in between. CDR3 length equals 15 residues. CDR3 loop: CAWSVGISTYNEQFF. The CDR3 coding sequence is TGTGCCTGGAGTGTTGGTATTAGCACTTACAATGAGCAGTTCTTC.

V gene TRBV6-6 combines with J gene TRBJ2-7; 7 nucleotides line up with TRBD2. This CDR3 spans 17 amino acids. J lost 4 bases, V lost 6 bases, and 18 bases had no gene match. CDR1 and CDR2 from the germline V gene are MNHNY and SVGAGI (reference sequence). The CDR3 region has the DNA TGTGCCAGCAGCCGAATCGCCACGGGGACTAACATTTACGAGCAGTACTTC. Translated, it gives CASSRIATGTNIYEQYF.

V usage is TRBV19 and J usage is TRBJ1-3; 8 nucleotides match TRBD1. Germline V gene data show CDR1 as LNHDA and CDR2 as SQIVND (reference sequence). V was pared by 7 bases and J by 3 bases, with 5 bases of the junction left unmatched. The CDR3 sequence is 14 residues long. The CDR3 sequence is CASKMTGDGNTIYF. DNA of the CDR3: TGTGCCAGTAAGATGACAGGGGATGGAAACACCATATATTTT.

The gene calls are TRBV5-1 and TRBJ2-1; 12 nucleotides match TRBD2. Germline loops: CDR1 SGHRS, CDR2 YFSETQ. V lost 1 base to trimming and J lost 7 bases; unmatched junction nucleotides: 9. This CDR3 contains 17 residues. The CDR3 DNA follows: TGCGCCAGCAGCTTGATACTAGCGGGAGGATCTGGGAATGAGCAGTTCTTC. Translated, it gives CASSLILAGGSGNEQFF. The variable domain in full, completed from reference TRBV5-1 and TRBJ2-1, reads KAGVTQTPRYLIKTRGQQVTLSCSPISGHRSVSWYQQTPGQGLQFLFEYFSETQRNKGNFPGRFSGRQFSNSRSEMNVSTLELGDSALYLCASSLILAGGSGNEQFFGPGTRLTVL.

The V call is TRBV2, the J call TRBJ2-5, with a possible D match to TRBD2 (5 bases). Germline V gene lookup returns CDR1 SNHLY and CDR2 FYNNEI. The CDR3 has 14 residues. V lost 4 bases, J lost 2 bases, and 11 bases lay in between. As DNA, the CDR3 is TGTGCCAGCAGTGGACGGGGATTTCAAGAGACCCAGTACTTC. It translates to CASSGRGFQETQYF.

J is TRBJ2-5 and V is TRBV21-1; the table's D call, TRBD1, was not checked against the DNA. TRBV21-1 is a listed pseudogene. The CDR3 runs to 17 residues. In DNA, the CDR3 is TGTGCCAGCAGCGATGGGACAACTGACCGCCCGGAGGAGACCCAGTACTTC. This translates into CASSDGTTDRPEETQYF.

This clone was seen once. The V and J genes are TRBV19 and TRBJ1-5, with 7 bases identical to TRBD1. V lost 11 bases and J lost 6; bases outside the gene matches: 16. The CDR3 is made up of 15 amino acids. Germline CDR1 reads LNHDA; CDR2 reads SQIVND (reference sequence). In nucleotides, the CDR3 is TGTGCCTCAACCATTGAGACAGGGATGTTTCAGCCCCAGCATTTT. Amino acid sequence: CASTIETGMFQPQHF.

The chain combines TRBV10-3 with TRBJ1-5, with unresolved D. V lost 6 bases and J lost 1, with 10 bases in between. Germline V gene data show CDR1 as ENHRY and CDR2 as SYGVKD. The CDR3 totals 14 residues. The CDR3 bases are TGTGCCATCAGCACGGGAAGAAGCAATCAGCCCCAGCATTTT. Residues: CAISTGRSNQPQHF.

This clone was seen only a few times. The chain links TRBV28 to TRBJ2-3; D not certain. CDR3 length equals 13 residues. Per germline, CDR1 MDHEN and CDR2 SYDVKM. V lost 2 bases and J lost 2, with 5 bases in between. The CDR3 DNA is TGTGCCAGCAGTTTAGAGGCCACAGATACGCAGTATTTT. Translating it yields CASSLEATDTQYF.

V usage is TRBV12-2 and J usage is TRBJ1-3; the table's D call TRBD1 went unverified against the DNA. TRBV12-2 is annotated as a pseudogene. This CDR3 contains 17 residues. The CDR3 sequence: CASRLARDRVSGNTIYF. The CDR3 DNA reads TGTGCAAGTCGCTTAGCTCGGGACAGGGTGTCCGGAAACACCATATATTTT.

J is TRBJ2-3 and V is TRBV5-4; 11 nucleotides agree with TRBD2. Germline V gene lookup returns CDR1 SGHNT and CDR2 YYREEE (reference sequence). The junction had 11 bases not matched to a gene; V was cut back by 10 bases and J by 4 bases. The CDR3 length is 15 residues. The CDR3 DNA is TGTGCCGGTACTAGCGGGGGTGAAAGTCCAGATACGCAGTATTTT. Amino acids: CAGTSGGESPDTQYF. The whole variable domain, remainder taken from reference TRBV5-4 and TRBJ2-3, is ETGVTQSPTHLIKTRGQQVTLRCSSQSGHNTVSWYQQALGQGPQFIFQYYREEENGRGNFPPRFSGLQFPNYSSELNVNALELDDSALYLCAGTSGGESPDTQYFGPGTRLTVL.

The gene calls are TRBV5-1 and TRBJ2-1; 8 bases fit TRBD2. The CDR3 has 16 residues. V lost 0 bases and J lost 4; bases outside the gene matches: 6. Germline CDR1 reads SGHRS; CDR2 reads YFSETQ. CDR3 sequence (DNA): TGCGCCAGCAGCTTGGCCCGTAGCGGGGTATACAATGAGCAGTTCTTC. This encodes CASSLARSGVYNEQFF.